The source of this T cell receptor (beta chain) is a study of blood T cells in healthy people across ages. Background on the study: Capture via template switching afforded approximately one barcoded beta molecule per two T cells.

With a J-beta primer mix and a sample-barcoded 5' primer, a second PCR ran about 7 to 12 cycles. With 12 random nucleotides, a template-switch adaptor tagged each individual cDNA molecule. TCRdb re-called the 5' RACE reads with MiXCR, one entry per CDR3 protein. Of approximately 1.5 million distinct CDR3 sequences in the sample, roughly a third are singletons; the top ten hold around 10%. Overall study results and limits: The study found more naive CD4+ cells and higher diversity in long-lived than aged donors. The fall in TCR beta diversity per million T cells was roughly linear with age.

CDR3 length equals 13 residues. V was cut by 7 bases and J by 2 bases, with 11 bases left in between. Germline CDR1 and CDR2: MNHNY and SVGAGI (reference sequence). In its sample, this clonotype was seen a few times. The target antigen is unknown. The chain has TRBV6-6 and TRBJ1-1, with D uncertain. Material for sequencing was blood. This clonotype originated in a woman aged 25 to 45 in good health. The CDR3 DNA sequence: TGTGCCAGCACCCTGGAAGCCAACACTGAAGCTTTCTTT. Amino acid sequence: CASTLEANTEAFF.